This section outlines one TCR beta chain sequence together with its context. J lost 9 bases, V lost 8 bases, and 6 bases had no gene match. The V gene's germline CDR1 is LNHDA and CDR2 SQIVND (reference sequence). CDR3 length: 13 residues. Tumor samples were obtained before definitive surgery or chemotherapy. The data are from a study of high-grade serous ovarian cancer treatment subgroups. Measured with immunoSEQ multiplex PCR; TCRdb has only the in-frame clones, and not every one. Of about 28,000 clones listed, around four fifths are singletons. Specimen: tumor tissue. The J gene is TRBJ2-1, the V gene TRBV19, with 11 bases matching TRBD2. The TCR comes from a human donor with high-grade serous ovarian cancer. CDR3 in amino acids: CASLAGGGTEQFF. CDR3 sequence (DNA): TGTGCCAGTTTAGCGGGAGGGGGGACTGAGCAGTTCTTC.